The subject of this entry is one T cell receptor (beta chain). Its antigen is as yet unknown. This sample is part of a study of a mutant IDH1 vaccine in newly diagnosed glioma. Across the study: There were approximately 62% males and roughly 38% females among treated patients, whose mean age was about 40 years. Standard pretreatment was either radiotherapy, temozolomide, or, for most, radiochemotherapy with temozolomide.

The CDR3 totals 15 residues. The V gene lost 5 bases and the J gene lost 1 base, with 11 bases spanning the gap. The germline CDR1 and CDR2 sequences are PRHDT and FYEKMQ (reference sequence). Profiling relied on immunoSEQ multiplex PCR, and the TCRdb table lists in-frame clones only, not all of them. The table shows roughly 56,000 clones, with around three quarters occurring only once. General observations from the study: Vaccine-induced responses were seen in roughly 93% of patients, spanning several MHC alleles.

This sample's time point: week 47, end of study. Every vaccine dose comprised 300 ug of mutant IDH1 20-mer peptide plus topical imiquimod. This rearrangement joins TRBV13 to TRBJ2-2; D call uncertain. The receptor was isolated from a middle-aged woman with glioma. Some clones in this sample may be carry-over from other donors' samples. The sample in question was PBMCs, obtained from a glioma patient whose treatment included an IDH1 peptide vaccine. The CDR3 region has the DNA TGTGCCAGCAGCACAACGAACGGGAACACCGGGGAGCTGTTTTTT. Translating it yields CASSTTNGNTGELFF.